These 6 T cell receptor beta chains share one sample of origin, sequenced in a study of response to subunit inactivated influenza vaccine. TCRdb fed the RT-PCR reads into MiXCR, producing one record per CDR3 protein. The sample contains about 520,000 distinct CDR3 sequences, 7.2% of which appear only once. Material: PBMCs from blood, obtained less than 30 months after vaccination. These receptors all come from a man in his fifties or sixties who received an inactivated influenza vaccine.

Only a few counts were recorded for this clonotype. CDR3 protein: CSARGTSGRLPTSTDTQYF. The DNA of the CDR3 is TGCAGTGCTAGAGGGACTAGCGGGCGCTTGCCAACTAGCACAGATACGCAGTATTTT. This chain connects TRBV20-1 to TRBJ2-3; 11 nucleotides line up with TRBD2. The J segment lost 0 bases and the V segment lost 1 base, leaving 12 bases of the junction unmatched. The CDR3 totals 19 residues. CDR1 and CDR2 from the germline V gene are DFQATT and SNEGSKA (reference sequence).

The chain carries TRBV20-1 and TRBJ2-1, with 7 bases lining up with TRBD2. The CDR3 loop spans 14 amino acids. CDR1 and CDR2 (germline): DFQATT, SNEGSKA (reference sequence). V lost 4 bases to trimming and J lost 7 bases; unmatched junction nucleotides: 10. The CDR3: CSATREVVVNEQFF. The CDR3, as DNA: TGCAGTGCTACCCGGGAGGTGGTGGTGAATGAGCAGTTCTTC.

This rearrangement joins TRBV20-1 to TRBJ2-3; either TRBD1 or TRBD2 may fit D (6 bases each). Trimming cost V 3 bases and J 12 bases, with 13 bases left between them. CDR3 length: 11 amino acids. Germline CDR1 DFQATT, CDR2 SNEGSKA (reference sequence). CDR3 DNA: TGCAGTGCTAGTAAAGGGGGGTATCAGTATTTT. Translation gives CSASKGGYQYF.

This clonotype was observed at least ten times. The DNA of the CDR3 is TGTGCCAGCAGCTTAGATTGGACTAGCGGGGGACCCTACGAGCAGTACTTC. Encoded protein: CASSLDWTSGGPYEQYF. V and J are TRBV11-2 and TRBJ2-7; 13 nucleotides align to TRBD2. The germline gives CDR1 SGHAT, CDR2 FQNNGV. This CDR3 has 17 residues. J was trimmed by 2 bases and V by 0 bases; bases with no gene match: 4.

This clonotype came up a few times. This chain joins TRBV20-1 and TRBJ1-3; 7 positions agree with TRBD1. This CDR3 has 13 amino acids. V gave up 8 bases and J gave up 6 bases; unmatched junction bases: 10. Germline V gene data show CDR1 as DFQATT and CDR2 as SNEGSKA (reference sequence). The CDR3, as DNA: TGCAGTACTCAAACAGGGGCGGAAAACACCATATATTTT. Translated: CSTQTGAENTIYF.

This clonotype was counted ten times or more. The chain joins TRBV10-3 to TRBJ1-3; unclear D gene. The CDR3 runs 15 residues. The V gene lost 7 bases and the J gene lost 1 base, with 14 bases spanning the gap. Germline assignment: CDR1 ENHRY and CDR2 SYGVKD. In nucleotides, the CDR3 is TGTGCCATCACCCCTAATTGGTCTTCTGGAAACACCATATATTTT. Protein: CAITPNWSSGNTIYF.